Shown below are 4 T cell receptor beta chains from a single sample sequenced in a study of beta chain features in type 1 diabetes. Expressed TCRB transcripts were sequenced after all isolated RNA was converted to cDNA. Here immunoSEQ multiplex PCR was the method, and the copy in TCRdb shows in-frame clones only, minus some. Here the sample spans 500,000 to 650,000 clones, 9.5% to 15% being singletons. Study-wide results and caveats: In every one of the four CD4+ subsets, TCRB CDR3s were moderately but significantly shorter in Type 1 diabetes patients.

These receptors lack a known antigen. The sequenced sample was naive CD4+ T cells from blood. These receptors all come from a man aged 25 to 45 with type 1 diabetes.

This sequence joins TRBV27 and TRBJ1-6, with 7 bases identical to TRBD1. The V gene's germline CDR1 is MNHEY and CDR2 SMNVEV (reference sequence). The ends lost 5 bases at V and 11 bases at J; junction bases unmatched: 3. This CDR3 contains 12 residues. The CDR3 nucleotides are TGTGCCAGCAGTGAAACAGGGGCACCCCTCCACTTT. Residues: CASSETGAPLHF.

This clone turned up a few times. Written as DNA, the CDR3 is TGTGCCAGCAGCCCGCGGACAGGGGGGATACAAGAGACCCAGTACTTC. Protein sequence: CASSPRTGGIQETQYF. The rearrangement uses TRBV7-6 and TRBJ2-5; 10 bases fit TRBD1. The CDR3 runs 16 residues. The V and J ends lost 5 bases and 2 bases, in that order; junction bases with no gene match: 8. Germline V lookup: CDR1 SGHVS, CDR2 FNYEAQ.

This clone has just a few counts. The chain employs TRBV28 and TRBJ2-7; TRBD2 might be the D (7 bases). Germline V gene data show CDR1 as MDHEN and CDR2 as SYDVKM. V lost 6 bases and J 1 base, leaving 16 bases between the germline ends. The CDR3 contains 15 residues. In DNA, the CDR3 is TGTGCCAGCAGCCCTAGGGGGGGGCCATCCTACGAGCAGTACTTC. Amino acid sequence: CASSPRGGPSYEQYF.

Notes on this clone: The junction does not match germline at one end; this may be a read error. V usage is TRBV7-7 and J usage is TRBJ2-1; the match to TRBD2 covers 7 bases. CDR3 length: 12 residues. Germline V gene data show CDR1 as SSHAT and CDR2 as FNYEAQ (reference sequence). The chain's CDR3 is CASSPSGNEQFF. Written as DNA, the CDR3 is TGTGCTAGCAGCCCTAGCGGAAATGAGCAGTTCTTC.